The 5 T cell receptor beta chains reported below all come from one sample, sequenced in a study of cytomegalovirus exposure and HLA in healthy donors. Both 60 Vbeta primers and 13 Jbeta primers went into the PCR. Produced via immunoSEQ multiplex PCR; TCRdb's table is partial and in-frame only. The sample includes fewer than 200,000 clones, almost 80% seen only once; the top ten take 6.3%. The sequenced sample was PBMCs. These receptors were taken from a middle-aged man in good health and CMV-seropositive.

V is TRBV5-8 and J is TRBJ2-3; perhaps TRBD2 as D (5 bases). Germline CDR1 and CDR2: SGHTS and YDEGEE. Trimming cost V 4 bases and J 4 bases, with 16 bases left between them. The CDR3 contains 15 residues. CDR3 sequence (DNA): TGTGCCAGCAGCGCACTAGTCCTTAAGGCAGATACGCAGTATTTT. It yields the protein CASSALVLKADTQYF.

V is TRBV6-1 and J is TRBJ2-7; 10 nucleotides match TRBD2. Germline CDR1 reads MNHNS; CDR2 reads SASEGT. The CDR3 is 16 residues long. J was trimmed by 3 bases and V by 3 bases; bases with no gene match: 8. CDR3 coding DNA: TGTGCCAGCAGTGAGTACTCTAGCGGGAGTAGCTACGAGCAGTACTTC. Amino acids: CASSEYSSGSSYEQYF.

This clone was seen only a few times. This chain uses TRBV12-5 with TRBJ2-1; TRBD2 agrees at 10 bases. Germline V gives CDR1 LGHNT, CDR2 FRNRAP. V lost 5 bases, J lost 3 bases, and 16 bases stayed unmatched. This CDR3 has 19 amino acids. The CDR3 bases are TGTGCTAGTGGTACATCCCGGGGTCTAGCGGGAGCTGACTACAATGAGCAGTTCTTC. It yields the protein CASGTSRGLAGADYNEQFF.

This clone was seen once. The rearrangement uses TRBV5-1 and TRBJ2-3; possible D gene TRBD1, 6 bases. Germline V lookup: CDR1 SGHRS, CDR2 YFSETQ. V was pared by 1 base and J by 3 bases, with 15 bases between. CDR3 length: 16 amino acids. The CDR3 DNA follows: TGCGCCAGCAGCTTGTTTGCAGGGGACGAAACAGATACGCAGTATTTT. Translating it yields CASSLFAGDETDTQYF.

This chain links TRBV14 with TRBJ2-3, with a possible D match to TRBD2 (6 bases). Trimming removed 0 bases at V and 0 bases at J, with 13 bases between. CDR1 is SGHDN, CDR2 FVKESK, per germline. The CDR3 is 17 residues long. CDR3 loop: CASSQDLVAESTDTQYF. As DNA, the CDR3 is TGTGCCAGCAGCCAAGATTTGGTAGCGGAAAGCACAGATACGCAGTATTTT.